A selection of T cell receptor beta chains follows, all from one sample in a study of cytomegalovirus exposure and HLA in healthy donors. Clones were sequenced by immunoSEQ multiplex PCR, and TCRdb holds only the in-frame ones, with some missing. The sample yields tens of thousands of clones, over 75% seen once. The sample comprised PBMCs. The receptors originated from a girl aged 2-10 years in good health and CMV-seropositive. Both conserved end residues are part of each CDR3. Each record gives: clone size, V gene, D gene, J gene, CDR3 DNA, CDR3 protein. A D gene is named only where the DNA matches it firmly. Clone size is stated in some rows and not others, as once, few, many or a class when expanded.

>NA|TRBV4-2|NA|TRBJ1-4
TGTGCCAGCAGCCAAGATGTGAGGAGTGGCGAAAAACTGTTTTTT
CASSQDVRSGEKLFF
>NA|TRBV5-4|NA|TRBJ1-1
TGTGCCAGCAGCCTCGCAGTGAACACTGAAGCTTTCTTT
CASSLAVNTEAFF
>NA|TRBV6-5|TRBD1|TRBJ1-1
TGTGCCAGCAGTTACACGGGACAGGGGAACACTGAAGCTTTCTTT
CASSYTGQGNTEAFF
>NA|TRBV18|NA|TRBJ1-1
TGTGCCAGCTCACCTCAGGGGAGCACTGAAGCTTTCTTT
CASSPQGSTEAFF
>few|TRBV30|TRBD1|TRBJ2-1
TGTGCCTGGGACAGGGGGCTAGGGGAGCAGTTCTTC
CAWDRGLGEQFF
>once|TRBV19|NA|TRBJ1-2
TGTGCCAGTAGTACAGGGTTTCTTTGGGGCTACACCTTC
CASSTGFLWGYTF
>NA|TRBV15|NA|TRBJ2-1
TGTGCCACCAGCAGCGCCGGAACTAGCTCCTACAATGAGCAGTTCTTC
CATSSAGTSSYNEQFF
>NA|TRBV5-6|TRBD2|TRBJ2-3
TGTGCCAGCAGCATAAGGACTAGCGGGCAACACTACACAGATACGCAGTATTTT
CASSIRTSGQHYTDTQYF
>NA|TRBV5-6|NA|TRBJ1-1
TGTGCCAGCAGCTTGCCCGTGGGGGGCACTGAAGCTTTCTTT
CASSLPVGGTEAFF
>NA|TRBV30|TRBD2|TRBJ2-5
TGTGCCTGGAGTGTACTACTAGCGGGAGACGAGACCCAGTACTTC
CAWSVLLAGDETQYF
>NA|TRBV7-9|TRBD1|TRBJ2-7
TGTGCCAGCAGCGCCCGGACAGGGCTTTCCTACGAGCAGTACTTC
CASSARTGLSYEQYF